This passage covers 30 T cell receptor beta chains from one sample sequenced in a study of T-cell memory formation after mild COVID-19. TCRdb redid the calling of the 5' RACE reads with MiXCR, one entry per CDR3 protein. This table holds around 300,000 distinct CDR3 sequences, roughly a fifth found once. Sequenced material: PBMCs or a T cell subset sorted from them (not recorded which). Source of these receptors: a man younger than 35 who had mild COVID-19 (a few samples of this study predate the infection). Cell type and time point are not known.

This clonotype was seen more than once but under ten times. The rearrangement uses TRBV7-2 and TRBJ1-1; 8 bases line up with TRBD1. V gave up 3 bases and J gave up 7 bases; unmatched junction bases: 10. The CDR3 covers 15 residues. Germline CDR1 SGHTA, CDR2 FQGNSA. The chain's CDR3 is CASSLTPGTGYEAFF. In nucleotides, the CDR3 is TGTGCCAGCAGCTTGACCCCCGGGACAGGATATGAAGCTTTCTTT.

The CDR3 protein is CASSLASPTGELFF. The CDR3 region has the DNA TGTGCCAGCAGCTTGGCCAGCCCCACCGGGGAGCTGTTTTTT. The gene calls are TRBV11-2 and TRBJ2-2; D remains ambiguous. The length of the CDR3 is 14 residues. Trimming removed 3 bases at V and 4 bases at J, with 9 bases between. Per the germline V gene, CDR1 is SGHAT and CDR2 is FQNNGV. The full variable domain, completed using reference TRBV11-2 and TRBJ2-2, is EAGVAQSPRYKIIEKRQSVAFWCNPISGHATLYWYQQILGQGPKLLIQFQNNGVVDDSQLPKDRFSAERLKGVDSTLKIQPAKLEDSAVYLCASSLASPTGELFFGEGSRLTVL.

This chain connects TRBV7-9 to TRBJ1-1; D may be TRBD1 (6 bases). There are 15 residues in the CDR3. CDR1 and CDR2 (germline): SEHNR, FQNEAQ (reference sequence). V was cut by 2 bases and J by 3 bases, with 13 bases left in between. The CDR3 loop reads CASSLSSNRDTEAFF. As DNA, the CDR3 is TGTGCCAGCAGCTTATCAAGTAACAGGGACACTGAAGCTTTCTTT. Variable domain in full (rest from reference TRBV7-9 and TRBJ1-1): DTGVSQNPRHKITKRGQNVTFRCDPISEHNRLYWYRQTLGQGPEFLTYFQNEAQLEKSRLLSDRFSAERPKGSFSTLEIQRTEQGDSAMYLCASSLSSNRDTEAFFGQGTRLTVV.

This clonotype was seen more than once but under ten times. The gene calls are TRBV29-1 and TRBJ2-5; 7 bases align to TRBD2. The V gene end was trimmed by 3 bases and the J gene end by 7 bases; junction bases not matched to a gene: 5. This CDR3 comprises 12 residues. CDR1 and CDR2 (germline): SQVTM, ANQGSEA. The CDR3 nucleotides are TGCAGCGTTGATCCGGGAGGAGGGACCCAGTACTTC. Its protein is CSVDPGGGTQYF.

J is TRBJ1-1 and V is TRBV20-1, with a possible D match to TRBD1 (5 bases). CDR1 and CDR2 (germline): DFQATT, SNEGSKA (reference sequence). Trimming removed 3 bases at V and 6 bases at J, with 14 bases between. The CDR3 is made up of 13 amino acids. CDR3 nucleotides: TGCAGTGCTAGTCAACAGGTGGGCGCTGAAGCTTTCTTT. Translating gives CSASQQVGAEAFF.

The table lists this clonotype with a few counts. Written as DNA, the CDR3 is TGCAGTGCTAGGTCTCATCAGCCCCAGCATTTT. It is translated as CSARSHQPQHF. The chain has TRBV20-1 and TRBJ1-5, with unresolved D. Germline lookup yields CDR1 DFQATT and CDR2 SNEGSKA (reference sequence). V lost 3 bases, J lost 5 bases, and 5 bases lay in between. This CDR3 spans 11 amino acids.

CDR3 region: CASSPLGGALREQYF. The CDR3 nucleotides are TGTGCCAGCTCACCACTCGGGGGGGCCCTACGAGAGCAGTACTTC. The chain joins TRBV18 to TRBJ2-7, with 8 positions matching TRBD2. The CDR3 is 15 residues long. Trimming removed 1 base from V and 7 bases from J; junction bases left unmatched: 9. Germline V gene data show CDR1 as KGHSH and CDR2 as LQKENI. The full variable domain, completed using reference TRBV18 and TRBJ2-7, is NAGVMQNPRHLVRRRGQEARLRCSPMKGHSHVYWYRQLPEEGLKFMVYLQKENIIDESGMPKERFSAEFPKEGPSILRIQQVVRGDSAAYFCASSPLGGALREQYFGPGTRLTVT.

The sample holds a few counts of this clonotype. The chain recombines TRBV7-2 with TRBJ2-5; 9 nucleotides align to TRBD2. This CDR3 comprises 17 residues. After removal of 5 bases from V and 4 bases from J, the junction contained 14 bases not matched to a gene. Germline CDR1 SGHTA, CDR2 FQGNSA. The CDR3 here is CASSHGGLYSGGETQYF. CDR3 in DNA: TGTGCCAGCAGCCATGGGGGCCTGTATAGCGGGGGAGAGACCCAGTACTTC. Using reference TRBV7-2 and TRBJ2-5 for the parts outside the CDR3, the full variable domain is GAGVSQSPSNKVTEKGKDVELRCDPISGHTALYWYRQSLGQGLEFLIYFQGNSAPDKSGLPSDRFSAERTGGSVSTLTIQRTQQEDSAVYLCASSHGGLYSGGETQYFGPGTRLLVL.

Only a few counts were recorded for this clonotype. The CDR3 DNA is TGCGCCAGCGGTCCGGGACAGGTGGCCGAGCAGTACTTC. It encodes CASGPGQVAEQYF. This chain uses TRBV5-1 with TRBJ2-7; the match to TRBD1 covers 8 bases. The CDR3 consists of 13 residues. The germline CDR1 and CDR2 sequences are SGHRS and YFSETQ. J lost 6 bases, V lost 7 bases, and 9 bases had no gene match.

V and J are TRBV5-5 and TRBJ1-5; no firm D call. Trimming took 0 bases from V and 4 from J, leaving 8 bases between them. Germline V gives CDR1 SGHKS, CDR2 YYEKEE (reference sequence). The CDR3 sequence is 14 residues long. This CDR3 is CASSLVAQNQPQHF. In nucleotides, the CDR3 is TGTGCCAGCAGCTTGGTTGCACAGAATCAGCCCCAGCATTTT.

The table lists this clonotype with a few counts. The chain combines TRBV7-6 with TRBJ1-1; tentatively, D is TRBD1 (5 bases). Germline V gene sequence: CDR1 SGHVS, CDR2 FNYEAQ. V was shortened by 5 bases and J by 0 bases, with 13 bases between the two germline ends. There are 15 residues in the CDR3. The CDR3 reads CASSPPGGMNTEAFF. In DNA, the CDR3 is TGTGCCAGCAGCCCGCCTGGGGGGATGAACACTGAAGCTTTCTTT.

The chain couples TRBV29-1 to TRBJ1-5, with TRBD1 matching over 9 bases. The CDR3 has 13 residues. Germline V gene lookup returns CDR1 SQVTM and CDR2 ANQGSEA. V lost 4 bases, J lost 3 bases, and 1 base stayed unmatched. CDR3 region: CSVGDRVNQPQHF. The CDR3 nucleotides are TGCAGCGTTGGGGACAGGGTCAATCAGCCCCAGCATTTT.

This clonotype was detected a few times. This chain links TRBV20-1 with TRBJ2-3; D perhaps matches TRBD2 (6 bases). Deletions cut 5 bases from V and 2 bases from J, with 11 bases between. The germline gives CDR1 DFQATT, CDR2 SNEGSKA (reference sequence). The CDR3 totals 13 residues. CDR3 DNA sequence: TGCAGTGCTTTACTAGCAGCCACAGATACGCAGTATTTT. It specifies CSALLAATDTQYF.

The genes are TRBV12-3 or TRBV12-4 and TRBJ1-2, with unresolved D. The germline V and J ends were trimmed by 0 bases and 5 bases, with 16 bases remaining between them. CDR3 length equals 16 residues. The CDR3 spells CASSLAGGYAGYGYTF. CDR3 in DNA: TGTGCCAGCAGTTTAGCAGGCGGATACGCGGGGTATGGCTACACCTTC.

Of note for this clonotype: Because it lacks the conserved phenylalanine or tryptophan at the end, this CDR3 is likely a read error. This chain uses TRBV6-2 or TRBV6-3 with TRBJ2-5; D is tentatively TRBD1 or TRBD2 (6 bases each). V gave up 2 bases and J gave up 10 bases, with 17 bases separating them. Germline values: CDR1 MNHEY, CDR2 SVGEGT. This CDR3 is 14 amino acids long. The CDR3 region has the DNA TGTGCCAGCAGTTACCGGGCCGGGGGCGACGGCCAGTACGTC. It specifies CASSYRAGGDGQYV.

This clonotype has only a few counts. The chain carries TRBV5-1 and TRBJ1-2, with TRBD1 matching 9 bases. The junction had 1 base not matched to a gene; V was cut back by 2 bases and J by 2 bases. CDR3 length: 14 residues. The germline V gene encodes CDR1 SGHRS and CDR2 YFSETQ. The DNA of the CDR3 is TGCGCCAGCAGCTTTGGGACAGGGAACTATGGCTACACCTTC. Its translation: CASSFGTGNYGYTF.

The chain employs TRBV15 and TRBJ1-1; tentatively, D is TRBD1 (5 bases). The CDR3 has 14 amino acids. The V gene's germline CDR1 is LNHNV and CDR2 YYDKDF (reference sequence). Deletions cut 3 bases from V and 9 bases from J, with 17 bases between. CDR3 protein: CATSSSPPGRKAFF. Written as DNA, the CDR3 is TGTGCCACCAGCAGCTCTCCCCCAGGGCGAAAAGCTTTCTTT.

This clonotype was recorded at least ten times. The chain employs TRBV7-9 and TRBJ2-7; TRBD1 agrees at 9 bases. The CDR3 length is 13 residues. V shed 5 bases and J 5 bases; nucleotides not matched to a gene: 4. The germline V gene encodes CDR1 SEHNR and CDR2 FQNEAQ (reference sequence). The CDR3 region is CASSGRDRDEQYV. In DNA, the CDR3 is TGTGCCAGCAGCGGCCGGGACAGGGACGAGCAGTACGTC.

The chain is built from TRBV6-2 or TRBV6-3 and TRBJ1-2, with D possibly matching TRBD1 (5 bases). The CDR3 runs 12 residues. Germline assignment: CDR1 MNHEY and CDR2 SVGEGT. The V end was cut by 4 bases, the J end by 6 bases, with 9 bases between. CDR3 in amino acids: CASSSREHGYTF. Written as DNA, the CDR3 is TGTGCCAGCAGTTCCAGGGAACATGGCTACACCTTC.

This clonotype was seen only a few times. The chain couples TRBV7-2 to TRBJ2-2; D unresolved. V lost 2 bases, J lost 0 bases, and 13 bases lay in between. Germline V lookup: CDR1 SGHTA, CDR2 FQGNSA. CDR3 length: 17 residues. The CDR3 DNA sequence: TGTGCCAGCAGCTTAAAGCCCCCCGTGGCGAACACCGGGGAGCTGTTTTTT. This gives the protein CASSLKPPVANTGELFF.

V gene TRBV7-2 combines with J gene TRBJ1-1, with 9 bases aligning to TRBD1. Germline CDR1 and CDR2: SGHTA and FQGNSA. This CDR3 has 15 amino acids. After removal of 5 bases from V and 6 bases from J, the junction contained 10 bases not matched to a gene. The CDR3 reads CASSTGTGIRSEAFF. DNA of the CDR3: TGTGCCAGCAGCACCGGGACAGGGATCAGATCTGAAGCTTTCTTT. Variable domain in full (rest from reference TRBV7-2 and TRBJ1-1): GAGVSQSPSNKVTEKGKDVELRCDPISGHTALYWYRQSLGQGLEFLIYFQGNSAPDKSGLPSDRFSAERTGGSVSTLTIQRTQQEDSAVYLCASSTGTGIRSEAFFGQGTRLTVV.

This clonotype was seen a few times. J is TRBJ2-4 and V is TRBV29-1; weak D call: TRBD2 (5 bases). This CDR3 has 12 amino acids. Trimming took 3 bases from V and 12 from J, leaving 15 bases between them. Germline V lookup: CDR1 SQVTM, CDR2 ANQGSEA. This CDR3 is CSVDVADRGQYF. DNA of the CDR3: TGCAGCGTTGACGTGGCAGACCGGGGTCAGTACTTC.

The table lists this clonotype with a few counts. The V gene is TRBV9, the J gene TRBJ2-7; 8 bases are a match to TRBD1. V trimming: 4 bases; J trimming: 3 bases; junction bases outside the gene matches: 12. Germline CDR1 and CDR2: SGDLS and YYNGEE. The length of the CDR3 is 16 residues. The CDR3: CASSRAGQGIGYEQYF. The CDR3 DNA is TGTGCCAGCAGCCGCGCTGGACAGGGTATCGGCTACGAGCAGTACTTC.

This chain connects TRBV10-3 to TRBJ2-5; 10 bases align to TRBD2. The CDR3 runs 16 residues. Trimming removed 6 bases from V and 0 bases from J; junction bases left unmatched: 7. Germline V CDR1 and CDR2: ENHRY, SYGVKD. In DNA form, the CDR3 reads TGTGCCATCAGCGAACTAGCGGGGCCGTACCAAGAGACCCAGTACTTC. It is translated as CAISELAGPYQETQYF.

This clonotype was detected a few times. The chain combines TRBV12-3 or TRBV12-4 with TRBJ2-3; 10 bases line up with TRBD2. The CDR3 covers 15 residues. The trim removed 6 bases at V and 4 bases at J, leaving 7 bases unmatched. CDR3 protein: CASRAGGPGSDTQYF. For the CDR3, the DNA is TGTGCCAGCAGAGCGGGGGGGCCTGGGTCAGATACGCAGTATTTT.

This clonotype was found many times. The chain carries TRBV7-2 and TRBJ2-4; possibly TRBD2 for D (5 bases). V was pared by 5 bases and J by 6 bases, with 14 bases between. In germline, CDR1 is SGHTA, CDR2 FQGNSA. CDR3 length equals 14 residues. The CDR3 region has the DNA TGTGCCAGCAGCGGAGGCCAGGACCGAAACATTCAGTACTTC. Protein product: CASSGGQDRNIQYF.

The chain has TRBV7-2 and TRBJ1-1; D gene uncertain. The germline V gene encodes CDR1 SGHTA and CDR2 FQGNSA. V dropped 7 bases and J dropped 3 bases, with 15 bases sitting between them. CDR3 length: 14 residues. The CDR3 DNA reads TGTGCCAGCACTGCCGTGCGGCTCGACACTGAAGCTTTCTTT. It encodes CASTAVRLDTEAFF. Full variable domain (remainder filled in from reference TRBV7-2 and TRBJ1-1): GAGVSQSPSNKVTEKGKDVELRCDPISGHTALYWYRQSLGQGLEFLIYFQGNSAPDKSGLPSDRFSAERTGGSVSTLTIQRTQQEDSAVYLCASTAVRLDTEAFFGQGTRLTVV.

The rearrangement uses TRBV10-3 and TRBJ1-3, with D maybe TRBD1 (6 bases). Trimming removed 7 bases at V and 4 bases at J, with 8 bases between. Per germline, CDR1 ENHRY and CDR2 SYGVKD. The CDR3 extends over 12 amino acids. CDR3: CAITGQGNTIYF. In DNA, the CDR3 is TGTGCCATCACCGGACAGGGAAACACCATATATTTT.

CDR3 DNA: TGTGCCAGCAGCCAAACTGGATATAGCAATCAGCCCCAGCATTTT. Translating gives CASSQTGYSNQPQHF. The V gene is TRBV4-2, the J gene TRBJ1-5; D is ambiguous. V shed 2 bases and J shed 0 bases, with 8 bases lying between them. Germline CDR1 is LGHNA and CDR2 is YNFKEQ. The CDR3 is made up of 15 amino acids.

This clonotype was seen only a few times. CDR3 nucleotides: TGTGCCAGCAGCGCCTCCGGGACTCCCCCCTACGAGCAGTACTTC. As protein: CASSASGTPPYEQYF. The chain uses TRBV9 and TRBJ2-7, with D perhaps TRBD2 (6 bases). This CDR3 has 15 residues. V lost 3 bases and J 2 bases, leaving 15 bases between the germline ends. Germline V gene sequence: CDR1 SGDLS, CDR2 YYNGEE.